Listed below are T cell receptor beta chains from one sample, sequenced in a study of blood T cell repertoires in COVID-19. Data came from immunoSEQ multiplex PCR; TCRdb stores just in-frame clones and leaves some out. This sample has 200,000 to 250,000 clones, with 70% to 90% found just once. Sequencing was performed on PBMCs or T cells enriched from blood (not recorded which). The origin of the receptors is a woman between 50 and 59 years old with acute COVID-19. The conserved cysteine and the conserved F or W are not part of the CDR3 here. Not all rows give a size; the values are once, few, many and, for expanded clones, a class.

clone size,V gene,CDR3 protein
.,TRBV30,AWSVVYEQY
once,TRBV29-1,SVGRTQETQY
.,TRBV28,ASSLRVGIGETQY
.,TRBV19,ASSIRVGGSGVYNEQF
.,TRBV7-9,ASSSRLAVSYEQY
.,TRBV18,ASSLDRVFFEQY
.,TRBV5-1,ASSLGLPDRGREKLF
.,TRBV21-1,ASSKGTSSHEQY
.,TRBV18,ASSLQGVGNQPQH
.,TRBV28,ASSEGQGRAF
.,TRBV4-1,ASSQLDRSVGELF
.,TRBV27,ASSLIPGTGGGYT
.,TRBV30,AWSRGTYGYT
.,TRBV6-5,ASSYSGGTNYGYT
.,TRBV12-3/TRBV12-4,ASRTSLHTEAF
.,TRBV3-1/TRBV3-2,ASSRSASSYNEQF
.,TRBV27,ASSPGEGLAGSYEQY
.,TRBV7-2,ASSLVGGNSYNEQF
.,TRBV25-1,ASSVGHFGVYNEQF
.,TRBV30,AWSRTGSSNQPQH
.,TRBV6-4,ASSDGVRAGPFDYEQY
.,TRBV7-8,ASSLWTSGRGSYNEQF
.,TRBV28,ASRSDRDYGYT
.,TRBV5-6,ASSVTGGGTDTQY
.,TRBV5-1,ASSPAGTEAF
once,TRBV4-2,ASSQERGTGGSETQY
.,TRBV28,ASSQKSRTGRNQPQH
.,TRBV2,ASSGGSSGANVLT
.,TRBV2,ASRQGQSNYGYT
.,TRBV2,ASSGTSGFSGANVLT
.,TRBV6-4,ASSDGLGGRFDEQF
.,TRBV2,ATGVAHEQY
.,TRBV5-1,ASSLGQHSYNSPLH
.,TRBV3-1/TRBV3-2,ASSQQTGTGTYEQY
.,TRBV7-2,ASSFFTDYPLH
.,TRBV5-1,ASSLSMGLGSYEQY
.,TRBV6-5,ASRRTAFTDTQY
.,TRBV10-3,AISESIGRAAHEQY
.,TRBV7-3,ASSPLPQGDEQF
.,TRBV18,ASSPRSGRIYEQY
.,TRBV11-3,ASSLDNSRDRDNQPQH
once,TRBV7-9,ASSLALEGEQF
few,TRBV25-1,ASIAIPAGEQF
.,TRBV3-1/TRBV3-2,ASSQAAGVGANVLT
.,TRBV1,TSSALLAGSSYEQY
.,TRBV30,AWSGGGQGHEKLF
.,TRBV28,ATRLAGGNQD
.,TRBV6-5,ASSPTGSYEQY
.,TRBV7-9,ASSVWDTYNEKLF
.,TRBV19,ASSIGHRGQETQY
once,TRBV12-3/TRBV12-4,ASSFQGIGELF
.,TRBV27,ASSLSPFSYEQY
.,TRBV14,ASSQLEGQGPYEQY
.,TRBV18,ASSPQSRTPSTDTQY
.,TRBV7-3,ASSLSKLSYNEQF